This is a list of T cell receptor beta chains from one sample in a study of cytomegalovirus exposure and HLA in healthy donors. Clones were read by immunoSEQ multiplex PCR, and TCRdb kept only the in-frame ones, dropping some. The profile covers hundreds of thousands of clones, with 70% to 90% appearing a single time and 0.24% taken by the ten largest. Sample: PBMCs. These receptors all come from a girl under 10 years old in good health and CMV-seronegative. CDR3s include the opening cysteine and the closing phenylalanine or tryptophan. The D gene is left open where the match is weak. Some rows mark clone size as missing; the rest say once, few, many or name a class of expanded clone.

TRBV5-1	TRBJ1-2	-	-	CASSSGHDGYTF	TGCGCCAGCAGCTCGGGACATGATGGCTACACCTTC
TRBV5-4	TRBJ2-5	TRBD1	-	CASSLVQGAQETQYF	TGTGCCAGCAGCTTGGTACAGGGGGCGCAAGAGACCCAGTACTTC
TRBV19	TRBJ1-2	-	-	CATSGEANYGYTF	TGTGCCACTTCCGGGGAAGCTAACTATGGCTACACCTTC
TRBV5-4	TRBJ2-7	-	-	CASRSGTDSSYEQYF	TGTGCCAGCAGAAGCGGAACGGACAGCTCCTACGAGCAGTACTTC
TRBV5-1	TRBJ2-2	TRBD2	-	CASSSLTSRNTGELFF	TGCGCCAGCAGCTCTTTGACTAGCCGAAACACCGGGGAGCTGTTTTTT
TRBV7-2	TRBJ1-2	-	-	CASSLRSGAGPGGNYGYTF	TGTGCCAGCAGCTTAAGGAGCGGGGCTGGTCCGGGGGGCAACTATGGCTACACCTTC
TRBV5-1	TRBJ2-3	-	-	CASSPRWGGGTDTQYF	TGCGCCAGCAGCCCACGATGGGGAGGAGGTACAGATACGCAGTATTTT
TRBV7-8	TRBJ1-2	-	-	CASSPHTGRSDGYTF	TGTGCCAGCAGCCCCCACACAGGAAGGAGCGATGGCTACACCTTC
TRBV9	TRBJ2-7	TRBD2	-	CASSVYGGGVSEQYF	TGTGCCAGCAGCGTCTACGGCGGGGGGGTGTCCGAGCAGTACTTC
TRBV5-4	TRBJ1-1	-	once	CASSLVQGNTEAFF	TGTGCCAGCAGCTTGGTCCAGGGGAACACTGAAGCTTTCTTT
TRBV5-4	TRBJ2-5	-	-	CASSHRDSETQYF	TGTGCCAGCAGCCACCGGGACTCAGAGACCCAGTACTTC
TRBV27	TRBJ2-7	TRBD2	-	CASSYSSGGPYEQYF	TGTGCCAGCAGTTACTCTAGCGGGGGGCCTTACGAGCAGTACTTC
TRBV5-4	TRBJ2-1	TRBD2	-	CASSHPSGRAHEQFF	TGTGCCAGCAGCCACCCTAGCGGGAGGGCACATGAGCAGTTCTTC
TRBV19	TRBJ1-5	TRBD1	-	CASSSRGSGQPQHF	TGTGCCAGTAGTTCCAGGGGGTCCGGTCAGCCCCAGCATTTT
TRBV19	TRBJ1-1	-	-	CASSPGGLTEAFF	TGTGCCAGTTCTCCGGGGGGGCTCACTGAAGCTTTCTTT
TRBV5-6	TRBJ1-1	-	-	CASSSGGTGYTEAFF	TGTGCCAGCAGCTCGGGCGGAACAGGGTACACTGAAGCTTTCTTT
TRBV19	TRBJ1-5	-	-	CASSAQVYQPQHF	TGTGCCAGTAGTGCGCAGGTTTACCAGCCCCAGCATTTT
TRBV4-1	TRBJ1-2	TRBD1	-	CASSQPVGQGWVYGYTF	TGCGCCAGCAGCCAACCTGTGGGACAGGGATGGGTCTATGGCTACACCTTC
TRBV30	TRBJ1-1	-	-	CAWSRQLNTEAFF	TGTGCCTGGAGTCGACAGCTGAACACTGAAGCTTTCTTT
TRBV25-1	TRBJ2-5	TRBD1	-	CASSGRTGLVTQYF	TGTGCCAGCAGTGGCCGGACAGGGCTCGTGACCCAGTACTTC
TRBV6-5	TRBJ2-1	TRBD2	-	CASRLLAGAYNEQFF	TGTGCCAGCAGGTTACTAGCGGGCGCCTATAATGAGCAGTTCTTC
TRBV28	TRBJ1-5	TRBD1	-	CASRQPGLGTGRQPQHF	TGTGCCAGCAGACAACCGGGTTTAGGGACAGGGCGCCAGCCCCAGCATTTT
TRBV10-2	TRBJ2-7	-	-	CASSRDIYEQYF	TGCGCCAGCAGTCGGGACATTTACGAGCAGTACTTC
TRBV11-2	TRBJ2-1	TRBD2	-	CASSLSRGTSGRAVNEQFF	TGTGCCAGCAGCTTATCCCGGGGGACTAGCGGGAGGGCCGTCAATGAGCAGTTCTTC
TRBV2	TRBJ2-2	TRBD1	-	CASSLDRDTGELFF	TGTGCCAGCAGTCTCGACAGGGACACCGGGGAGCTGTTTTTT
TRBV15	TRBJ1-1	-	once	CATSRFRGTEAFF	TGTGCCACCAGCAGATTCCGAGGGACTGAAGCTTTCTTT
TRBV5-6	TRBJ1-1	-	-	CASSLEAVGRVYSEAFF	TGTGCCAGCAGCTTGGAGGCGGTCGGCAGGGTTTACTCTGAAGCTTTCTTT
TRBV5-1	TRBJ2-1	-	-	CASSNGQPVSSYNEQFF	TGCGCCAGCAGCAACGGACAGCCCGTGAGCTCCTACAATGAGCAGTTCTTC
TRBV5-1	TRBJ2-3	TRBD2	-	CASSRGLAGAGTDTQYF	TGCGCCAGCAGCCGCGGACTAGCGGGAGCCGGCACAGATACGCAGTATTTT
TRBV6-5	TRBJ1-1	TRBD1	few	CASSYGTGPNTEAFF	TGTGCCAGCAGTTACGGGACAGGGCCGAACACTGAAGCTTTCTTT
TRBV9	TRBJ1-4	TRBD1	-	CASSASTGGAGLMRLFF	TGTGCCAGCAGCGCCTCAACAGGGGGAGCCGGGCTTATGCGGCTGTTTTTT
TRBV6-1	TRBJ2-1	TRBD1	-	CASIVRQGNNEQFF	TGTGCCAGCATAGTTAGACAGGGCAACAATGAGCAGTTCTTC
TRBV9	TRBJ2-5	-	few	CASSVGMHGETQYF	TGTGCCAGCAGCGTAGGCATGCACGGAGAGACCCAGTACTTC
TRBV30	TRBJ1-1	TRBD1	-	CAWSVLRGDTEAFF	TGTGCCTGGAGTGTACTCAGGGGGGACACTGAAGCTTTCTTT
TRBV5-4	TRBJ2-7	TRBD2	-	CASSSRAGEQDEQYF	TGTGCCAGCAGCTCCCGAGCGGGAGAGCAGGACGAGCAGTACTTC
TRBV30	TRBJ2-3	-	-	CAWISASTDTQYF	TGTGCCTGGATCAGCGCCAGCACAGATACGCAGTATTTT
TRBV5-4	TRBJ2-7	TRBD2	-	CASSFRAGGAYEQYF	TGTGCCAGCAGCTTCCGAGCGGGAGGCGCCTACGAGCAGTACTTC
TRBV4-1	TRBJ1-3	TRBD1	-	CASSQDETGTGNTIYF	TGCGCCAGCAGCCAAGACGAGACAGGGACTGGAAACACCATATATTTT
TRBV29-1	TRBJ2-7	-	once	CSVRLSYEQYF	TGCAGCGTCCGGTTGTCCTACGAGCAGTACTTC
TRBV29-1	TRBJ2-1	-	-	CSVETLRVGQFF	TGCAGCGTTGAAACGTTGAGGGTAGGGCAGTTCTTC
TRBV12-2	TRBJ1-2	-	-	CASRLEQGAWGYTF	TGTGCAAGTCGCTTAGAGCAGGGGGCGTGGGGCTACACCTTC
TRBV21-1	TRBJ1-4	-	-	CADRDLNEKLFF	TGTGCCGACAGGGATCTCAATGAAAAACTGTTTTTT
TRBV7-9	TRBJ2-3	TRBD2	few	CASSSPGLVGFDTQYF	TGTGCCAGCAGCAGTCCGGGACTAGTTGGTTTTGATACGCAGTATTTT